A single sample is the source of the 20 T cell receptor beta chains below, sequenced in a study of T cell clusters in autoimmune cytopenias. TRB rearrangements were amplified by touch-down multiplex PCR with mixed TRB-A/B primers. TCRdb reprocessed the multiplex PCR reads and stores each CDR3 protein as one record, lacking DNA. This repertoire includes around 2,700 distinct CDR3 sequences. TRB amplification used roughly 250 ng of peripheral blood genomic DNA. A further study also used this sample, focusing on T cell repertoires in aging, cancer and after chemotherapy.

Sequenced sample: peripheral blood. The receptors shown here come from a human donor in good health.

This clonotype counts as medium-sized by frequency. The chain is built from TRBV6-2 or TRBV6-3 and TRBJ1-1; without DNA, the TCRdb call of TRBD1 cannot be checked. Germline V gene sequence: CDR1 MNHEY, CDR2 SVGEGT. CDR3 length: 16 residues. CDR3 in amino acids: CASISGFHGTNTEAFF.

The chain employs TRBV20-1 and TRBJ1-5; TCRdb picks TRBD1, but there is no DNA to check that call. The CDR3 runs 17 residues. Germline CDR1 reads DFQATT; CDR2 reads SNEGSKA (reference sequence). The CDR3 spells CSAKPGQAIYSNQPQHF.

This clonotype registers medium-sized (0.01 to 0.1%) by frequency. The V and J genes are TRBV29-1 and TRBJ1-1; TCRdb returns TRBD1, unconfirmable since there is no DNA. The CDR3 loop spans 12 amino acids. CDR1 and CDR2 (germline): SQVTM, ANQGSEA. CDR3 residues: CSVNRGNTEAFF.

This clonotype registers medium-sized by frequency. This rearrangement joins TRBV5-6 to TRBJ1-2; TCRdb proposes TRBD1, but this gene call is untestable without DNA. Germline V gives CDR1 SGHDT, CDR2 YYEEEE. The CDR3 runs 16 residues. The CDR3: CASSQVVGDPLYGYTF.

Judged by frequency, this clonotype is medium-sized. The V and J genes are TRBV6-1 and TRBJ2-5. This CDR3 has 12 residues. CDR1 MNHNS and CDR2 SASEGT come from the germline V gene. The CDR3 is CASSATQETQYF.

Its frequency marks this clonotype as medium-sized. The V and J genes are TRBV7-9 and TRBJ1-2. The germline CDR1 and CDR2 sequences are SEHNR and FQNEAQ (reference sequence). The CDR3 is made up of 15 amino acids. Here the CDR3 reads CASSQSDGGTYGYTF.

This clonotype is labeled medium-sized based on frequency. The chain has TRBV5-1 and TRBJ2-1; TCRdb outputs TRBD1, but without DNA this stays unchecked. The V gene's germline CDR1 is SGHRS and CDR2 YFSETQ. The CDR3 is 14 residues long. This chain's CDR3 is CASSSYPDSAEQFF.

This clonotype is labeled medium-sized (0.01 to 0.1%) based on frequency. CDR3 amino acids: CASLGTSGYEQYF. The rearrangement links TRBV6-6 to TRBJ2-7; TCRdb outputs TRBD2, but without DNA this stays unchecked. Germline V gives CDR1 MNHNY, CDR2 SVGAGI (reference sequence). The CDR3 length is 13 residues.

CDR3 protein: CATRDRYNSPLHF. The V gene is TRBV28, the J gene TRBJ1-6; the D call of TRBD1 rests on TCRdb alone, since no DNA is present to check it. CDR1 and CDR2 from the germline V gene are MDHEN and SYDVKM. This CDR3 spans 13 amino acids.

The chain carries TRBV10-1 and TRBJ2-6. This CDR3 has 13 amino acids. Germline values: CDR1 WNHNN, CDR2 SYGVQD (reference sequence). CDR3 protein: CASQSSGANVLTF.

This clonotype is called medium-sized based on its frequency. This rearrangement joins TRBV19 to TRBJ1-5. CDR3 length equals 14 residues. Germline CDR1 reads LNHDA; CDR2 reads SQIVND (reference sequence). The CDR3 reads CASSRQDSNQPQHF.

The V gene is TRBV7-2, the J gene TRBJ1-6; TCRdb indicates TRBD1, and absent DNA this call remains unverified. This CDR3 has 14 amino acids. The germline V gene encodes CDR1 SGHTA and CDR2 FQGNSA. CDR3 sequence reads: CASSSGGVNSPLHF.

This clonotype is called medium-sized (0.01 to 0.1%) based on its frequency. V is TRBV5-3 and J is TRBJ1-2; TCRdb gives TRBD1 as the D gene, but with no DNA this cannot be confirmed. TRBV5-3 is an ORF, with its function uncertain. CDR3 length: 11 residues. The CDR3 loop is CARQGGYGYTF.

This clonotype is identified as medium-sized (0.01 to 0.1%) from frequency. This chain uses TRBV30 with TRBJ1-2; TCRdb gives TRBD1 as the D gene, but with no DNA this cannot be confirmed. Germline V CDR1 and CDR2: GTSNPN, SVGIG (reference sequence). The CDR3 spans 11 residues. This CDR3 is CAWSTLGGGTF.

According to its frequency, this clonotype is medium-sized. The chain uses TRBV19 and TRBJ1-2; TCRdb lists TRBD1, though no DNA is available to test this call. This CDR3 is 16 amino acids long. Germline V gene data show CDR1 as LNHDA and CDR2 as SQIVND (reference sequence). CDR3 loop: CASSIDPVAKGQGYTF.

According to its frequency, this clonotype is medium-sized (0.01 to 0.1%). The chain recombines TRBV6-1 with TRBJ2-3; TCRdb outputs TRBD2, but without DNA this stays unchecked. The CDR3 contains 15 residues. Germline-derived CDR1 and CDR2 are MNHNS and SASEGT. CDR3 region: CASTPLAGGEGTQYF.

This clonotype is medium-sized by frequency. V usage is TRBV10-3 and J usage is TRBJ2-4. CDR1 ENHRY and CDR2 SYGVKD come from the germline V gene. This CDR3 spans 16 amino acids. CDR3 in amino acids: CAISGSGGLAKNIQYF.

Judged by frequency, this clonotype is medium-sized (0.01 to 0.1%). The V gene is TRBV5-6, the J gene TRBJ1-5; TCRdb's D call of TRBD1 is untestable without DNA. The CDR3 is 12 residues long. Germline assignment: CDR1 SGHDT and CDR2 YYEEEE. Here the CDR3 reads CASSFWGKPQHF.

In terms of frequency, this clonotype is medium-sized. The chain joins TRBV5-5 to TRBJ2-7; with no DNA, the TCRdb D assignment of TRBD2 cannot be verified. Germline V lookup: CDR1 SGHKS, CDR2 YYEKEE (reference sequence). The CDR3 extends over 16 amino acids. The CDR3 here is CASSLATSGLPYEQYF.

This clonotype shows up as medium-sized by frequency. This chain uses TRBV6-5 with TRBJ2-5; TCRdb designates TRBD1, a call that cannot be tested without DNA. Looked up from germline, CDR1 is MNHEY and CDR2 is SVGAGI. The CDR3 loop spans 15 amino acids. CDR3 protein: CASSPTGLLGATQYF.